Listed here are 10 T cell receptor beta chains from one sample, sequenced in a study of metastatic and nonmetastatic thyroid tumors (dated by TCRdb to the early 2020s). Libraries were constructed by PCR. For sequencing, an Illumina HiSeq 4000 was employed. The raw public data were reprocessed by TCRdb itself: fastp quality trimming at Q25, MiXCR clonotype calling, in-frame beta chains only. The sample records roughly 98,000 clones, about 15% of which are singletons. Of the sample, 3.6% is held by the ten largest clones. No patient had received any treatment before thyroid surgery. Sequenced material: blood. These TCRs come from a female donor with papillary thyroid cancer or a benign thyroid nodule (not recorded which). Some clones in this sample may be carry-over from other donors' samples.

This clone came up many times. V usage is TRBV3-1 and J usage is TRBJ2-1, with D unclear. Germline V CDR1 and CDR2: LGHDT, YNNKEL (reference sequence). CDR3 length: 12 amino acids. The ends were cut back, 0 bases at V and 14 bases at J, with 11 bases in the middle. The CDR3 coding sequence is TGTGCCAGCAGCCAAGATCTCAGTCGCGAGTTCTTC. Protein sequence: CASSQDLSREFF.

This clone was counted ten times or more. CDR3 sequence (DNA): TGCAGTGCTAGAGATATTCGGCGGACGAGCACAGATACGCAGTATTTT. This gives the protein CSARDIRRTSTDTQYF. The V call is TRBV20-1, the J call TRBJ2-3, with D uncertain. The CDR3 has 16 residues. Between the trimmed V and J ends, which lost 0 bases and 0 bases, there was a span of 13 bases. Germline V lookup: CDR1 DFQATT, CDR2 SNEGSKA (reference sequence).

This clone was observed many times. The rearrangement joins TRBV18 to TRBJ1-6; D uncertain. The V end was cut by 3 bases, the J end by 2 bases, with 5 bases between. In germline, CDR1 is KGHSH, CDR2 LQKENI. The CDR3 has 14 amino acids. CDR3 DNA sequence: TGTGCCAGCTCACCGGGCCCCTATAATTCACCCCTCCACTTT. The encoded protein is CASSPGPYNSPLHF.

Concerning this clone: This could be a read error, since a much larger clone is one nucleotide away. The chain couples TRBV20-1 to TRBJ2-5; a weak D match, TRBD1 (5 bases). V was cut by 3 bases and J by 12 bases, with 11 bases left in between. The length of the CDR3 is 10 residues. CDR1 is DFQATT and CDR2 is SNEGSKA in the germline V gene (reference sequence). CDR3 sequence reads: CSASRRAKYF. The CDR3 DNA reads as TGCAGTGCTAGCCGCAGGGCCAAGTACTTC.

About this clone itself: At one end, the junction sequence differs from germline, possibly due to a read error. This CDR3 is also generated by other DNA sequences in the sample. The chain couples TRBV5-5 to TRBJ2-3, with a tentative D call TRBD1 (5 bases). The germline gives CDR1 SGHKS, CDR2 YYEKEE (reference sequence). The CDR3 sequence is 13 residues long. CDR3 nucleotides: TGTGCCAGCAGCGTCGACAGTCAAGATACTCAGTATTTT. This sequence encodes CASSVDSQDTQYF.

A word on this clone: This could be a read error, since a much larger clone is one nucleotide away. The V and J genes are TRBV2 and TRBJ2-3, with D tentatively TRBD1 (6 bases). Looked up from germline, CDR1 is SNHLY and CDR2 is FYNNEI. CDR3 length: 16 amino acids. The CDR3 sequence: CSSSRAGVEGTDTQYF. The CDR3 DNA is TGTTCCAGCAGTCGGGCAGGGGTCGAGGGCACAGATACGCAGTATTTT.

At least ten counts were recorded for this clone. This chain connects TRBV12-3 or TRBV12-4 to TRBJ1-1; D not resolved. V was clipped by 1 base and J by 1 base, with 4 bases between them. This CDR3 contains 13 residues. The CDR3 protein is CASSLGGNTEAFF. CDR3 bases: TGTGCCAGCAGTTTAGGAGGGAACACTGAAGCTTTCTTT.

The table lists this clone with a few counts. The DNA for the CDR3 is TGTGCCAGCAGGCGGGGGACCGCCTACGAGCAGTACTTC. Amino acids: CASRRGTAYEQYF. The chain has TRBV2 and TRBJ2-7, with 7 bases matching TRBD2. CDR1 is SNHLY, CDR2 FYNNEI, per germline. V lost 6 bases, J lost 2 bases, and 4 bases stayed unmatched. The CDR3 loop spans 13 amino acids.

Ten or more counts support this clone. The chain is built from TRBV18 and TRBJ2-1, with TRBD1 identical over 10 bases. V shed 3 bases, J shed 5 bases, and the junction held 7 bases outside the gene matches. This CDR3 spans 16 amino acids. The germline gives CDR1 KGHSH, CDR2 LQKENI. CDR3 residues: CASSPFGTGVHNEQFF. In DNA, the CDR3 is TGTGCCAGCTCACCCTTCGGGACAGGGGTCCACAATGAGCAGTTCTTC.

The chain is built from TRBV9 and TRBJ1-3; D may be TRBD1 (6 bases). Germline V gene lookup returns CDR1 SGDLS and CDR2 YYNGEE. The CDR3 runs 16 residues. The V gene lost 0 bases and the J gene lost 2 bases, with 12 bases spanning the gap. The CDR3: CASSVVGGFAGNTIYF. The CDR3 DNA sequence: TGTGCCAGCAGCGTAGTGGGGGGCTTTGCTGGAAACACCATATATTTT.